This paragraph reports one TCR beta chain. Its antigen remains unidentified. The CDR3 ends on some other residue instead of the conserved phenylalanine or tryptophan, so this is likely a read error. The DNA is left out, because the CDR3 cannot be placed on it with certainty; the CDR3 is given as TCRdb lists it. The sample comes from a study of molecular identifiers for immune sequencing clone quantification. Study-wide findings and caveats: Over 97% of effector molecules, yet under 1% of naive-cell molecules, were held by clones above 20 RNA copies.

The CDR3 comprises 14 residues, both ends counted. Germline V gives CDR1 SQVTM, CDR2 ANQGSEA. As previously described, bulk TCR libraries were made using listed TCR primers. Via MiXCR, TCRdb re-called the PCR reads, giving one row per CDR3 protein. The top ten clones hold about 0.7% of a sample with 300,000 to 400,000 distinct CDR3 sequences, under 25% of them seen once. This clonotype was obtained from a human donor in good health. Some libraries in this study had Jurkat cell RNA spiked in. The chain couples TRBV29-1 to TRBJ2-2; the tabulated D call, TRBD2, remains unverified against the DNA. The sample consisted of naive CD8+ T cells from blood, with Jurkat cell RNA spiked in. Subset meaning: FACS-sorted CD8+CD4-CCR7+CD45RA+ naive T cells. CDR3 region: CSVGLAGPTGELLV.